The 26 T cell receptor beta chains in this list originate from one sample, sequenced in a study of Ad26.COV2.S vaccination and SARS-CoV-2 variants. Treatment defined: 19 received Ad26.COV2.S at low or high dose, single or two shots; 5 received placebo; per-sample allocation not given. Samples came from day 63 after the first vaccine or placebo injection. The assay was immunoSEQ multiplex PCR, and TCRdb's table has in-frame clones only and misses some. The sample shows 510,000 or so clones, 70% to 90% of them seen only once. The sample in question was peripheral blood, obtained in a trial of Ad26.COV2.S vaccine versus placebo. The receptor set was obtained from a person between 18 and 65 years old who received the Ad26.COV2.S COVID-19 vaccine or a placebo.

The chain combines TRBV5-1 with TRBJ2-2, with TRBD2 identical over 8 bases. This CDR3 has 16 amino acids. CDR1 and CDR2 from the germline V gene are SGHRS and YFSETQ. Trimming removed 0 bases from V and 4 bases from J; junction bases left unmatched: 5. CDR3 amino acids: CASSLDAGRVTGELFF. The CDR3 DNA sequence: TGCGCCAGCAGCTTGGATGCCGGGAGGGTCACCGGGGAGCTGTTTTTT.

This clone was seen a handful of times. The chain joins TRBV7-8 to TRBJ2-2; perhaps TRBD1 as D (6 bases). The V end lost 6 bases, the J end lost 5 bases, and 13 bases lay between the germline ends. Germline CDR1 is SGHVS and CDR2 is FQNEAQ. CDR3 length: 14 residues. The CDR3 sequence is CASRYTGSTGELFF. The CDR3 DNA is TGTGCCAGCAGATACACAGGGAGTACCGGGGAGCTGTTTTTT.

The V call is TRBV7-2, the J call TRBJ2-7; 10 bases are a match to TRBD2. V shed 5 bases, J shed 6 bases, and the junction held 7 bases outside the gene matches. The V gene's germline CDR1 is SGHTA and CDR2 FQGNSA. The CDR3 runs 14 residues. CDR3 coding DNA: TGTGCCAGCAGCCCAGCGGGACTAGCGCTCGAGCAGTACTTC. Residues: CASSPAGLALEQYF.

The chain links TRBV9 to TRBJ2-3, with 16 bases aligning to TRBD2. CDR3 length: 16 residues. With 3 bases clipped from V and 6 bases from J, the junction kept 4 bases outside the gene matches. Per the germline V gene, CDR1 is SGDLS and CDR2 is YYNGEE. The CDR3 bases are TGTGCCAGCAGCGCCAAGGGACTAGCGGGAGGGGATACGCAGTATTTT. Translated, it gives CASSAKGLAGGDTQYF. Supplemented by reference TRBV9 and TRBJ2-3, the full variable domain reads DSGVTQTPKHLITATGQRVTLRCSPRSGDLSVYWYQQSLDQGLQFLIQYYNGEERAKGNILERFSAQQFPDLHSELNLSSLELGDSALYFCASSAKGLAGGDTQYFGPGTRLTVL.

The rearrangement uses TRBV28 and TRBJ2-6, with D perhaps matching TRBD1 (6 bases). The CDR3 extends over 17 amino acids. The germline V gene encodes CDR1 MDHEN and CDR2 SYDVKM. V was trimmed by 6 bases and J by 0 bases, leaving 15 bases between them. The CDR3 region is CASSKEQGFSGANVLTF. The DNA for the CDR3 is TGTGCCAGCAGCAAAGAACAGGGATTCTCTGGGGCCAACGTCCTGACTTTC.

The chain links TRBV7-9 to TRBJ2-7; D gene unclear. The V gene's germline CDR1 is SEHNR and CDR2 FQNEAQ (reference sequence). There are 15 residues in the CDR3. Between the trimmed V and J ends, which lost 5 bases and 5 bases, there was a span of 19 bases. The chain's CDR3 is CASSPTQATRDEQYF. CDR3 sequence (DNA): TGTGCCAGCAGCCCAACCCAGGCTACAAGGGACGAGCAGTACTTC.

This clone was seen more than once but under ten times. This chain connects TRBV7-3 to TRBJ2-3; TRBD2 matches at 7 bases. Germline V lookup: CDR1 SGHTA, CDR2 FQGTGA. CDR3 length: 12 amino acids. The trim removed 4 bases at V and 14 bases at J, leaving 9 bases unmatched. The CDR3: CASSSSRDYVYF. CDR3 sequence (DNA): TGTGCCAGCAGCTCCTCTCGGGACTATGTGTATTTT.

The chain carries TRBV7-9 and TRBJ1-2, with TRBD1 matching 10 bases. The germline V gene has CDR1 SEHNR and CDR2 FQNEAQ (reference sequence). The CDR3 covers 14 residues. V trimming: 5 bases; J trimming: 6 bases; junction bases outside the gene matches: 6. CDR3 in amino acids: CASSLTGGANGYTF. The CDR3 DNA reads as TGTGCCAGCAGCCTGACAGGGGGCGCGAATGGCTACACCTTC. The whole variable domain, filled in from reference TRBV7-9 and TRBJ1-2, reads DTGVSQNPRHKITKRGQNVTFRCDPISEHNRLYWYRQTLGQGPEFLTYFQNEAQLEKSRLLSDRFSAERPKGSFSTLEIQRTEQGDSAMYLCASSLTGGANGYTFGSGTRLTVV.

The genes are TRBV6-6 and TRBJ1-6; D possibly corresponds to TRBD1 (5 bases). The CDR3 is made up of 14 amino acids. Looked up from germline, CDR1 is MNHNY and CDR2 is SVGAGI (reference sequence). V was shortened by 2 bases and J by 9 bases, with 11 bases between the two germline ends. The CDR3 bases are TGTGCCAGCAGTTACGGGACGGACCCTTCACCCCTCCACTTT. Translation: CASSYGTDPSPLHF.

The chain joins TRBV6-5 to TRBJ1-2, with D possibly matching TRBD1 (6 bases). Trimming took 5 bases from V and 2 from J, leaving 12 bases between them. This CDR3 region has 14 residues. Looked up from germline, CDR1 is MNHEY and CDR2 is SVGAGI. The CDR3 DNA reads TGTGCCAGCAGTCCGGACAGCTGGAACTATGGCTACACCTTC. Translated, it gives CASSPDSWNYGYTF.

With respect to this clone: At one end, the junction sequence differs from germline, possibly due to a read error. The genes are TRBV7-7 and TRBJ2-1; D tentatively fits TRBD1 or TRBD2 (5 bases each). CDR1 is SSHAT and CDR2 is FNYEAQ in the germline V gene (reference sequence). The CDR3 is 13 residues long. The chain's CDR3 is CASSRGTINEQFF. Here the CDR3 DNA reads TGTGCTAGCAGCCGAGGGACGATTAATGAGCAGTTCTTC. The full variable domain, its missing parts supplied by reference TRBV7-7 and TRBJ2-1, is GAGVSQSPRYKVTKRGQDVTLRCDPISSHATLYWYQQALGQGPEFLTYFNYEAQPDKSGLPSDRFSAERPEGSISTLTIQRTEQRDSAMYRCASSRGTINEQFFGPGTRLTVL.

The gene calls are TRBV19 and TRBJ1-5; D call uncertain. Trimming pared 10 bases from V and 6 bases from J, leaving 13 bases between. Germline V CDR1 and CDR2: LNHDA, SQIVND (reference sequence). This CDR3 has 12 residues. The chain's CDR3 is CAIGTGVQPQHF. DNA for the CDR3: TGTGCCATAGGAACCGGAGTTCAGCCCCAGCATTTT. Full variable domain (outside the CDR3, taken from reference TRBV19 and TRBJ1-5): DGGITQSPKYLFRKEGQNVTLSCEQNLNHDAMYWYRQDPGQGLRLIYYSQIVNDFQKGDIAEGYSVSREKKESFPLTVTSAQKNPTAFYLCAIGTGVQPQHFGDGTRLSIL.

The V gene is TRBV4-1, the J gene TRBJ2-5, with D maybe TRBD2 (6 bases). Trimming took off 0 bases at V and 5 bases at J, with 16 bases between the two ends. The length of the CDR3 is 16 residues. Germline lookup yields CDR1 MGHRA and CDR2 YSYEKL. In DNA form, the CDR3 reads TGCGCCAGCAGCCAAGAGGAGCTAGCGAAAGGGGAGACCCAGTACTTC. Protein: CASSQEELAKGETQYF.

The chain uses TRBV28 and TRBJ2-3; TRBD2 agrees at 9 bases. After removal of 0 bases from V and 7 bases from J, the junction contained 11 bases not matched to a gene. Looked up from germline, CDR1 is MDHEN and CDR2 is SYDVKM. This CDR3 is 17 amino acids long. Here the CDR3 reads CASSLWDLAGVRNTQYF. The CDR3, as DNA: TGTGCCAGCAGTTTATGGGATTTAGCGGGAGTACGGAATACGCAGTATTTT.

The chain links TRBV5-1 to TRBJ1-4, with a weak D call TRBD1 (5 bases). With 1 base removed from V and 3 bases from J, the gap between germline ends came to 13 bases. Per the germline V gene, CDR1 is SGHRS and CDR2 is YFSETQ. The CDR3 is 16 amino acids. The CDR3 here is CASSLNGGAANEKLFF. CDR3 DNA sequence: TGCGCCAGCAGCTTGAACGGTGGGGCAGCTAATGAAAAACTGTTTTTT.

The chain carries TRBV3-1 (or the pseudogene TRBV3-2) and TRBJ2-3; D is uncertain. V shed 1 base and J shed 8 bases, with 7 bases lying between them. This CDR3 is built from 12 residues. CDR1 and CDR2 from the germline V gene are LGHDT and YNNKEL (reference sequence). Written as DNA, the CDR3 is TGTGCCAGCAGCCAAGGGTTAGGTACGCAGTATTTT. Encoded protein: CASSQGLGTQYF.

This sequence joins TRBV2 and TRBJ2-7; D is perhaps TRBD2 (5 bases). CDR3 length: 16 residues. V dropped 0 bases and J dropped 2 bases, with 14 bases sitting between them. Germline V gives CDR1 SNHLY, CDR2 FYNNEI. The CDR3 DNA reads TGTGCCAGCAGTGAAGCGCAGTTGAGGGCCCCCTACGAGCAGTACTTC. It is translated as CASSEAQLRAPYEQYF. The entire variable domain, with the rest obtained from reference TRBV2 and TRBJ2-7, is as follows: EPEVTQTPSHQVTQMGQEVILRCVPISNHLYFYWYRQILGQKVEFLVSFYNNEISEKSEIFDDQFSVERPDGSNFTLKIRSTKLEDSAMYFCASSEAQLRAPYEQYFGPGTRLTVT.

This chain's CDR3 is CATKSPGNNEQFF. CDR3 nucleotides: TGTGCCACCAAATCCCCAGGGAACAATGAGCAGTTCTTC. V gene TRBV19 combines with J gene TRBJ2-1; D perhaps matches TRBD1 (5 bases). Trimming took 10 bases from V and 5 from J, leaving 15 bases between them. Germline lookup yields CDR1 LNHDA and CDR2 SQIVND (reference sequence). The CDR3 covers 13 residues.

The chain links TRBV30 to TRBJ2-2; tentatively, D is TRBD2 (6 bases). CDR3 length equals 14 residues. Between the trimmed V and J ends, which lost 3 bases and 6 bases, there was a span of 14 bases. Germline loops: CDR1 GTSNPN, CDR2 SVGIG (reference sequence). The CDR3 sequence is CAWSFGGAAGELFF. For the CDR3, the DNA is TGTGCCTGGAGCTTCGGGGGTGCGGCCGGGGAGCTGTTTTTT.

This clone has only one observation. The CDR3 DNA sequence: TGTGCCAGCAGCCACGGGATCGCTAGCGGACACAATGAGCAGTTCTTC. Translated, it gives CASSHGIASGHNEQFF. V is TRBV11-2 and J is TRBJ2-1; TRBD2 aligns across 7 bases. The CDR3 contains 16 residues. CDR1 is SGHAT and CDR2 is FQNNGV in the germline V gene. Trimming took 5 bases from V and 5 from J; bases not matched to a gene: 12.

The chain has TRBV7-8 and TRBJ2-7; no reliable D call. The CDR3 runs to 14 residues. The germline V gene has CDR1 SGHVS and CDR2 FQNEAQ. V lost 5 bases to trimming and J lost 5 bases, with 16 bases between them. The CDR3 DNA is TGTGCCAGCAGCCCCACGGTCTGGGGTAACGAGCAGTACTTC. Translating it yields CASSPTVWGNEQYF.

The CDR3 DNA reads as TGTGCCAGCAGCCAAGAGCGGCCCAGCTCCTACAATGAGCAGTTCTTC. This codes for CASSQERPSSYNEQFF. The genes are TRBV7-3 and TRBJ2-1; possibly TRBD2 for D (5 bases). The V gene's germline CDR1 is SGHTA and CDR2 FQGTGA. CDR3 size: 16 residues. Deletions cut 5 bases from V and 0 bases from J, with 14 bases between.

The genes are TRBV5-8 and TRBJ2-6; D not resolved. V lost 0 bases and J 2 bases, leaving 6 bases between the germline ends. The germline V gene has CDR1 SGHTS and CDR2 YDEGEE. The CDR3 length is 15 residues. CDR3 in amino acids: CASSLESPGANVLTF. The CDR3 DNA follows: TGTGCCAGCAGCTTGGAATCCCCTGGGGCCAACGTCCTGACTTTC.

With regard to this clone: Other nucleotide sequences from this sample produce the same CDR3. The CDR3 DNA reads TGTGCCAGCAGCGTAGCGGGTCACACTGAAGCTTTCTTT. As protein: CASSVAGHTEAFF. The chain recombines TRBV9 with TRBJ1-1; D remains ambiguous. This CDR3 spans 13 amino acids. Looked up from germline, CDR1 is SGDLS and CDR2 is YYNGEE. The germline V and J ends were trimmed by 0 bases and 3 bases, with 6 bases remaining between them.

The rearrangement links TRBV6-1 to TRBJ1-2, with 7 bases aligning to TRBD1. CDR3 size: 14 residues. Germline CDR1 MNHNS, CDR2 SASEGT. The V and J ends lost 3 bases and 0 bases, in that order; junction bases with no gene match: 1. The CDR3 nucleotides are TGTGCCAGCAGTGAGGGACAGTCTAACTATGGCTACACCTTC. Its protein product is CASSEGQSNYGYTF.

V is TRBV27 and J is TRBJ2-2; weak D call: TRBD1 (6 bases). Germline V lookup: CDR1 MNHEY, CDR2 SMNVEV (reference sequence). This CDR3 comprises 13 residues. The CDR3 loop reads CATSGARTGELFF. CDR3 nucleotides: TGTGCTACCTCAGGGGCTCGGACCGGGGAGCTGTTTTTT.